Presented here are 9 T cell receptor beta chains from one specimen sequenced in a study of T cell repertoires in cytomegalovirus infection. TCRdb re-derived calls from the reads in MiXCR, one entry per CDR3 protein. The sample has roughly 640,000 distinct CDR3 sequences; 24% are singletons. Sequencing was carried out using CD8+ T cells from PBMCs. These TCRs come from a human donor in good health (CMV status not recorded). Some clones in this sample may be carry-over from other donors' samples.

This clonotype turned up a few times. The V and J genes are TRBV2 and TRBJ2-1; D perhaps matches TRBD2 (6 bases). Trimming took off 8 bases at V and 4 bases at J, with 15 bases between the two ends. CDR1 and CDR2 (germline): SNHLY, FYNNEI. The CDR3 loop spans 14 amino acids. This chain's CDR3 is CASGTGVPYNEQFF. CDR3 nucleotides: TGTGCCAGCGGAACGGGGGTACCTTACAATGAGCAGTTCTTC. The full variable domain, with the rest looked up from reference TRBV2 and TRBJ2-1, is EPEVTQTPSHQVTQMGQEVILRCVPISNHLYFYWYRQILGQKVEFLVSFYNNEISEKSEIFDDQFSVERPDGSNFTLKIRSTKLEDSAMYFCASGTGVPYNEQFFGPGTRLTVL.

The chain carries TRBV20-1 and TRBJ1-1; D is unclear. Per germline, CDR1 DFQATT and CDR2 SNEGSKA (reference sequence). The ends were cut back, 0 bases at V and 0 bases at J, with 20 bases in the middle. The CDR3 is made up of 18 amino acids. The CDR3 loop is CSARDLYNVGGLNTEAFF. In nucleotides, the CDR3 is TGCAGTGCTAGAGATCTTTACAATGTCGGAGGCTTGAACACTGAAGCTTTCTTT.

The CDR3 sequence is CSVEEFGLTDRGGTEAFF. DNA of the CDR3: TGCAGCGTTGAAGAATTTGGGTTAACGGACAGGGGAGGCACTGAAGCTTTCTTT. The chain combines TRBV29-1 with TRBJ1-1, with 9 bases matching TRBD1. V dropped 0 bases and J dropped 4; count of bases not matched to a gene: 15. Germline V gene sequence: CDR1 SQVTM, CDR2 ANQGSEA. The CDR3 is made up of 18 amino acids.

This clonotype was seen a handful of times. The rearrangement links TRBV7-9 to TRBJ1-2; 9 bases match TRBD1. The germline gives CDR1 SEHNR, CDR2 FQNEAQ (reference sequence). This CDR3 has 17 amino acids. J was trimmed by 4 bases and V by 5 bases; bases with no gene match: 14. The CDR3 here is CASSPPAWDRAIYGYTF. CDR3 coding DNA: TGTGCCAGCAGCCCACCCGCATGGGACAGGGCGATCTATGGCTACACCTTC.

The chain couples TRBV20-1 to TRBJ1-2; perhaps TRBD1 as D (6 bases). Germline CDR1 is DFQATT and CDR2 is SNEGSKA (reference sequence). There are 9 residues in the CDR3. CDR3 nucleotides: TGCAGCAGCAGGGGTGGCTACACCTTC. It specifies CSSRGGYTF.

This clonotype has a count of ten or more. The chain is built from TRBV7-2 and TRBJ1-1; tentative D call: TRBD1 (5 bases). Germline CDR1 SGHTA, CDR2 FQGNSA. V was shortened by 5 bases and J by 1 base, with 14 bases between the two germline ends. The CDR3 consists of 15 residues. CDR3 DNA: TGTGCCAGCAGCCCTTTTGGCGGGGCGAACACTGAAGCTTTCTTT. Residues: CASSPFGGANTEAFF.

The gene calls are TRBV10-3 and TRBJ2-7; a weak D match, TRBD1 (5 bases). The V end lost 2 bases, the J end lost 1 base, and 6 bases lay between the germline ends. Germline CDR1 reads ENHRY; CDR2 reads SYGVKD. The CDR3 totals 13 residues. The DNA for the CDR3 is TGTGCCATCAGTGAGGGGGCTTCCTACGAGCAGTACGTC. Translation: CAISEGASYEQYV.

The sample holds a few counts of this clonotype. The CDR3 here is CASSPPGLAVETQYF. The CDR3 DNA is TGTGCCAGCAGCCCCCCGGGACTAGCGGTGGAGACCCAGTACTTC. The gene calls are TRBV11-2 and TRBJ2-5, with 11 bases identical to TRBD2. The junction had 7 bases not matched to a gene; V was cut back by 5 bases and J by 5 bases. The CDR3 runs to 15 residues. Germline CDR1 is SGHAT and CDR2 is FQNNGV.

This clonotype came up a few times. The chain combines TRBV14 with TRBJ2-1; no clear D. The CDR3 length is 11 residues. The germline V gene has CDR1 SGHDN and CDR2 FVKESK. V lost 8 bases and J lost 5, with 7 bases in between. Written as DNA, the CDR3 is TGTGCCAGCGCTGGACACAATGAGCAGTTCTTC. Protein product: CASAGHNEQFF. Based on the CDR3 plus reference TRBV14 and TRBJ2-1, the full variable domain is EAGVTQFPSHSVIEKGQTVTLRCDPISGHDNLYWYRRVMGKEIKFLLHFVKESKQDESGMPNNRFLAERTGGTYSTLKVQPAELEDSGVYFCASAGHNEQFFGPGTRLTVL.